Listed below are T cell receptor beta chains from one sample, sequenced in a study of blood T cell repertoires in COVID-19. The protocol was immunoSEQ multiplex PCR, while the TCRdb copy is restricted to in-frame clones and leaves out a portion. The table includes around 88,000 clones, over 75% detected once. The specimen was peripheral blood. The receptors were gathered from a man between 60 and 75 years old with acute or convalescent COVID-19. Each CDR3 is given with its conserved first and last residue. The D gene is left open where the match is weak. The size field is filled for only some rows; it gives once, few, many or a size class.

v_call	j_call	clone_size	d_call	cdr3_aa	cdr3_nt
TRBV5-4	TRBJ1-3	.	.	CASSFQMGASGNTIYF	TGTGCCAGCAGCTTCCAAATGGGGGCCTCTGGAAACACCATATATTTT
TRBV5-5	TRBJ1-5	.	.	CASSLRHGSNQPQHF	TGTGCCAGCAGCTTGAGGCACGGGAGCAATCAGCCCCAGCATTTT
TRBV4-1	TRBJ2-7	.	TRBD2	CASSLSRRGDYEQYF	TGCGCCAGCAGCCTTAGCCGGCGGGGGGATTACGAGCAGTACTTC
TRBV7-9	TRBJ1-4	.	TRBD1	CASSYPGGSLNEKLFF	TGTGCCAGCAGCTACCCAGGGGGGTCCTTAAATGAAAAACTGTTTTTT
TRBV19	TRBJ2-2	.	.	CASSKSLATQMGTGELFF	TGTGCCAGTTCAAAGTCTCTAGCAACGCAGATGGGCACCGGGGAGCTGTTTTTT
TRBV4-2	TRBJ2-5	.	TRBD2	CASSQGPPTSGRRETQYF	TGTGCCAGCAGCCAAGGGCCTCCGACTAGCGGGAGACGAGAGACCCAGTACTTC
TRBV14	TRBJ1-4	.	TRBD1	CASSQADRGTNEKLFF	TGTGCCAGCAGCCAAGCGGACAGGGGGACTAATGAAAAACTGTTTTTT
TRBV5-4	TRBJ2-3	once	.	CASSLSLADTQYF	TGTGCCAGCAGCTTGTCCCTCGCAGATACGCAGTATTTT
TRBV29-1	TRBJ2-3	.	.	CSVDQGSTDTQYF	TGCAGCGTTGATCAGGGCTCTACAGATACGCAGTATTTT
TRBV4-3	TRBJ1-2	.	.	CASSQDSTGTNYGYTF	TGCGCCAGCAGCCAAGATTCGACAGGTACAAACTATGGCTACACCTTC
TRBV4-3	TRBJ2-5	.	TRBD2	CASSQNLAVQETQYF	TGCGCCAGCAGCCAAAACCTAGCGGTCCAAGAGACCCAGTACTTC
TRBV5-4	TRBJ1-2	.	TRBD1	CASSPRTGANYGYTF	TGTGCCAGCAGTCCCCGGACAGGGGCTAACTATGGCTACACCTTC
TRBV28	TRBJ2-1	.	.	CASSFPGGSYNEQFF	TGTGCCAGCAGTTTCCCCGGGGGATCCTACAATGAGCAGTTCTTC
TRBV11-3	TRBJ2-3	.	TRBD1	CASSLTGAIDTQYF	TGTGCCAGCAGCCTGACAGGGGCTATAGATACGCAGTATTTT
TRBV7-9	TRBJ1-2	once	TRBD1	CASSLGGQGYSYGYTF	TGTGCCAGCAGCTTAGGGGGACAGGGGTATTCCTATGGCTACACCTTC
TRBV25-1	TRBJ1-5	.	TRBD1	CASSGTGYNQPQHF	TGTGCCAGCAGTGGGACAGGGTACAATCAGCCCCAGCATTTT
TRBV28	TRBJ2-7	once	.	CASSLSGSYYEQYF	TGTGCCAGCAGTTTAAGCGGGTCCTACTACGAGCAGTACTTC
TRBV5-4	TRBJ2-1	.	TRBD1	CASSLGTDRGLHEQFF	TGTGCCAGCAGCTTAGGTACGGACAGGGGGCTACATGAGCAGTTCTTC
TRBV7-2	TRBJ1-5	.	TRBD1	CASSITGTGNNQPQHF	TGTGCCAGCAGCATTACCGGGACAGGGAACAATCAGCCCCAGCATTTT
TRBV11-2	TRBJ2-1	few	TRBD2	CASSTRASGTVYNEQFF	TGTGCCAGCAGCACCCGGGCTAGCGGGACGGTCTACAATGAGCAGTTCTTC
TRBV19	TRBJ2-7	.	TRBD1	CASTPSAGTVYYEQYF	TGTGCCAGTACCCCAAGCGCCGGGACAGTCTACTACGAGCAGTACTTC
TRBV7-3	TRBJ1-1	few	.	CASSLNGRSNTEAFF	TGTGCCAGCAGCTTAAACGGGAGATCGAACACTGAAGCTTTCTTT
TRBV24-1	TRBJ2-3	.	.	CATSDPSADTQYF	TGTGCCACCAGTGACCCAAGCGCAGATACGCAGTATTTT
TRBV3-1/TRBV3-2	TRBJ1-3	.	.	CASSHRGGSGNTIYF	TGTGCCAGCAGCCATCGCGGAGGGTCTGGAAACACCATATATTTT
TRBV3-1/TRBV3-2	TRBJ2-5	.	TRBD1	CASTTRGETQYF	TGTGCCAGCACCACCAGGGGGGAGACCCAGTACTTC
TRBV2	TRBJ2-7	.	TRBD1	CAARQGYEQYF	TGTGCCGCACGACAGGGTTACGAGCAGTACTTC
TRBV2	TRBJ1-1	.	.	CASSLMFDTEAFF	TGTGCCAGCAGCCTAATGTTTGACACTGAAGCTTTCTTT
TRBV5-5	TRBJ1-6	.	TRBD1	CASSSLRQGSSPLHF	TGTGCCAGCAGCTCCCTGAGACAGGGTAGTTCACCCCTCCACTTT